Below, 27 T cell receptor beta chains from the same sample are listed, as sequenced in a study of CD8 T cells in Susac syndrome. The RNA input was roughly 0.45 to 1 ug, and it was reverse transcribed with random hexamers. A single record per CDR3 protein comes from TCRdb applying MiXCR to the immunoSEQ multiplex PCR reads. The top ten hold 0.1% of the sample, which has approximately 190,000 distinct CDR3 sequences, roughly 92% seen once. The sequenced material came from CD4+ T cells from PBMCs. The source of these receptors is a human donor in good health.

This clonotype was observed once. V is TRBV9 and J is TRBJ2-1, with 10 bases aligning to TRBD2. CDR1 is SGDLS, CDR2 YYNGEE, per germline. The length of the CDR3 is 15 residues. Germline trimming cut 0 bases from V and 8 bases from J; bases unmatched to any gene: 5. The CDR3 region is CASSVVSGGAYEQFF. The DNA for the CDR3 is TGTGCCAGCAGCGTAGTAAGCGGGGGGGCGTATGAGCAGTTCTTC.

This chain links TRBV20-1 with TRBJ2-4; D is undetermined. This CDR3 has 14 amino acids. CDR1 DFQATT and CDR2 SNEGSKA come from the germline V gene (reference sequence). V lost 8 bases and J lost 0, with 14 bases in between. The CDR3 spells CSQPGLLAKNIQYF. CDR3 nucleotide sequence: TGCAGTCAACCAGGTCTCCTAGCCAAAAACATTCAGTACTTC.

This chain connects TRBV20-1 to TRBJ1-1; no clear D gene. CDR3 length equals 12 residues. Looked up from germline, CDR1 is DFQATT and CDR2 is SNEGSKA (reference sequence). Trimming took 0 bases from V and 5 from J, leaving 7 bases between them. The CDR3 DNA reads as TGCAGTGCTAGAGATGCCGGGACTGAAGCTTTCTTT. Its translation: CSARDAGTEAFF.

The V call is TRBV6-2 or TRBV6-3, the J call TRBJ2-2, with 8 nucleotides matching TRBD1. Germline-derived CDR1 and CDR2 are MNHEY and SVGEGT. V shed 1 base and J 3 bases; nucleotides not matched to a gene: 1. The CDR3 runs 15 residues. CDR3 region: CASSYLDRDTGELFF. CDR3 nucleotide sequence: TGTGCCAGCAGTTACTTGGACAGGGACACCGGGGAGCTGTTTTTT.

As DNA, the CDR3 is TGTGCCAGCAGCCCAGGTGGGGGAATCAACGAGCAGTACGTC. Its translation is CASSPGGGINEQYV. This chain uses TRBV5-6 with TRBJ2-7, with D possibly called TRBD1 or TRBD2 (5 bases each). This CDR3 is 14 amino acids long. CDR1 and CDR2 from the germline V gene are SGHDT and YYEEEE. V was trimmed by 4 bases and J by 5 bases, leaving 16 bases between them.

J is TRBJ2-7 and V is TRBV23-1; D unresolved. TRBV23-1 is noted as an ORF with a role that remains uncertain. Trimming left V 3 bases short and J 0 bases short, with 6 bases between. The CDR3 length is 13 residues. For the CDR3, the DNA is TGCGCCAGCAGTCAGAAGGGCTCCTACGAGCAGTACGTC. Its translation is CASSQKGSYEQYV.

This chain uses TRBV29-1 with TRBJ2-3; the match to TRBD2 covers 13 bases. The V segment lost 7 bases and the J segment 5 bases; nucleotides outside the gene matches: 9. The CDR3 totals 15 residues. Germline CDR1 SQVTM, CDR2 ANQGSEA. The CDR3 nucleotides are TGCAGCGCTCGACTAGCGGGGGGCTGGGGAGATACGCAGTATTTT. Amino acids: CSARLAGGWGDTQYF.

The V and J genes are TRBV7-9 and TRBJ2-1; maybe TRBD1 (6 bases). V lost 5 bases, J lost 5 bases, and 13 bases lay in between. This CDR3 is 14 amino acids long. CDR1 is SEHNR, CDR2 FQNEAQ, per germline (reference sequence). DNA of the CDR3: TGTGCCAGCAGCGCCACGACAGGTCACAATGAGCAGTTCTTC. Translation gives CASSATTGHNEQFF.

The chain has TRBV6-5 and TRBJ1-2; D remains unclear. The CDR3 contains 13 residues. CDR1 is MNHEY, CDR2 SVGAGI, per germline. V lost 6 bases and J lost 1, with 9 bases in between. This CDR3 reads CASREGSNYGYTF. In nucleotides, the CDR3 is TGTGCCAGCAGGGAAGGGAGTAACTATGGCTACACCTTC.

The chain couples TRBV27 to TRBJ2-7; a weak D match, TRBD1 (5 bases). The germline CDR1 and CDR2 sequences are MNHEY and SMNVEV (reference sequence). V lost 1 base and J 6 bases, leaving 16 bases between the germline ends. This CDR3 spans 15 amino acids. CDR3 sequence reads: CASSLLGQGGSEQYF. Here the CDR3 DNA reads TGTGCCAGCAGTTTATTGGGGCAGGGTGGATCCGAGCAGTACTTC.

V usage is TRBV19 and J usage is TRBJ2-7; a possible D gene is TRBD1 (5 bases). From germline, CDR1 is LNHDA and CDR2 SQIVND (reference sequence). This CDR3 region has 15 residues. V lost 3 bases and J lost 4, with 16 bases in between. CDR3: CASSISRAGIYEQYF. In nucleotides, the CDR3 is TGTGCCAGTAGTATCAGTCGGGCAGGGATTTACGAGCAGTACTTC. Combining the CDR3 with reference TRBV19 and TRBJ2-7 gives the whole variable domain DGGITQSPKYLFRKEGQNVTLSCEQNLNHDAMYWYRQDPGQGLRLIYYSQIVNDFQKGDIAEGYSVSREKKESFPLTVTSAQKNPTAFYLCASSISRAGIYEQYFGPGTRLTVT.

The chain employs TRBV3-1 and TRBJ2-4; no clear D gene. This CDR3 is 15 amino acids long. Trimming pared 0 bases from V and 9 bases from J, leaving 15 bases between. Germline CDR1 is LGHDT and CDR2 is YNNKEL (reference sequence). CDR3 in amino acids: CASSQDPSARGIQYF. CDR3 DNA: TGTGCCAGCAGCCAAGATCCATCCGCTCGAGGCATTCAGTACTTC.

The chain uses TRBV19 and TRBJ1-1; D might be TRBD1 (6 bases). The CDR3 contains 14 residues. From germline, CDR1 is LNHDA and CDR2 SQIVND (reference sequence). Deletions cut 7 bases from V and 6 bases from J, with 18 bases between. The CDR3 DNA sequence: TGTGCCAGTAAAATCTTTGTACAGGGCTCTGAAGCTTTCTTT. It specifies CASKIFVQGSEAFF.

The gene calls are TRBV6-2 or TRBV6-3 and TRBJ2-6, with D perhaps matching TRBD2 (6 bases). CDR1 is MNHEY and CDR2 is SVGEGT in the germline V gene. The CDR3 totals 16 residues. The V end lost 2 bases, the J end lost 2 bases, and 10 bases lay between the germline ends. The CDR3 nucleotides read TGTGCCAGCAGTTACGGAGGAGGGGCTGGGGCCAACGTCCTGACTTTC. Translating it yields CASSYGGGAGANVLTF.

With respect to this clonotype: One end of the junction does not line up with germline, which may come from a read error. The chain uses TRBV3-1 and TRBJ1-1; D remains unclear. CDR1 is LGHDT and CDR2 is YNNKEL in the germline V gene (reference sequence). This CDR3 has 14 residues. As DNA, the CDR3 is TGTGCCGGCAGCCAACAGCCCCTGAACACTGAAGCTTTCTTT. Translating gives CAGSQQPLNTEAFF.

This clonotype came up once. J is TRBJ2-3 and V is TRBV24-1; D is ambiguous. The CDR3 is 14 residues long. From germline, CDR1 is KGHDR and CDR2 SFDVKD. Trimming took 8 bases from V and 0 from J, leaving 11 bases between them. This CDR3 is CATTGDTSTDTQYF. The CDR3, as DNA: TGTGCCACCACTGGAGATACTAGCACAGATACGCAGTATTTT.

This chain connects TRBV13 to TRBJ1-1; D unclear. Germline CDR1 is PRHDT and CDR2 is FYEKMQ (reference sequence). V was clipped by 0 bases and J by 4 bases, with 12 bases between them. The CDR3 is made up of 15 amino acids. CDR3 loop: CASSLGRDLGTEAFF. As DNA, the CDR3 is TGTGCCAGCAGCTTAGGCCGGGATTTGGGCACTGAAGCTTTCTTT.

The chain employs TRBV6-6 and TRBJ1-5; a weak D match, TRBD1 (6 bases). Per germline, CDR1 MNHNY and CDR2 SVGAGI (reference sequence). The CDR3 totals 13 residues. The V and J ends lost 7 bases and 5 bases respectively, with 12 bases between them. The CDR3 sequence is CASINPGDQPQHF. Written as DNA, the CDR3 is TGTGCCAGCATAAATCCAGGGGATCAGCCCCAGCATTTT.

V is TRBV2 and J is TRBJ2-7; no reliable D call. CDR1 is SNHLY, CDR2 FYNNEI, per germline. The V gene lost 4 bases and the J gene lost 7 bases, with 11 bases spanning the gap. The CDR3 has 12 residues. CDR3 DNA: TGTGCCAGCAGTGCACGACCCCGGGAGCAGTACTTC. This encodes CASSARPREQYF.

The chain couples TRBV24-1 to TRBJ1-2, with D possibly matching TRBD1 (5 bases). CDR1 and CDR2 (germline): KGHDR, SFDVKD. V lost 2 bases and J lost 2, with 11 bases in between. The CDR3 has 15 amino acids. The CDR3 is CATSDSQAGNYGYTF. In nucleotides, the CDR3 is TGTGCCACCAGTGATTCGCAGGCAGGGAACTATGGCTACACCTTC.

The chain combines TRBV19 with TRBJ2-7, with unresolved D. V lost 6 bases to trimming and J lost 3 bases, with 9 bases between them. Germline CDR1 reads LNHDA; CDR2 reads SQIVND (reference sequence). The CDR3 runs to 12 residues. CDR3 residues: CASSDLYYEQYF. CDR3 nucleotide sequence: TGTGCCAGTAGCGACCTCTACTACGAGCAGTACTTC. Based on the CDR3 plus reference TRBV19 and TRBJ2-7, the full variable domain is DGGITQSPKYLFRKEGQNVTLSCEQNLNHDAMYWYRQDPGQGLRLIYYSQIVNDFQKGDIAEGYSVSREKKESFPLTVTSAQKNPTAFYLCASSDLYYEQYFGPGTRLTVT.

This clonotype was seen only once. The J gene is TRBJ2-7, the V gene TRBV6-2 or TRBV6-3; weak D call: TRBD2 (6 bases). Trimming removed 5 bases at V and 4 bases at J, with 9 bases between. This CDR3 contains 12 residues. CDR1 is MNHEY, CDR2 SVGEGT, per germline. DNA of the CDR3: TGTGCCAGCAGTAAGGAGGGGTACGAGCAGTACGTC. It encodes CASSKEGYEQYV.

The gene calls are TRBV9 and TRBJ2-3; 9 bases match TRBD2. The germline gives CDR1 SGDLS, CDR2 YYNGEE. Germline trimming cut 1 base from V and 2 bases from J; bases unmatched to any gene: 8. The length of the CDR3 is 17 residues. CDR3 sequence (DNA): TGTGCCAGCAGCGTACCTCGTAGCGGGGGACCCACAGATACGCAGTATTTT. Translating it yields CASSVPRSGGPTDTQYF.

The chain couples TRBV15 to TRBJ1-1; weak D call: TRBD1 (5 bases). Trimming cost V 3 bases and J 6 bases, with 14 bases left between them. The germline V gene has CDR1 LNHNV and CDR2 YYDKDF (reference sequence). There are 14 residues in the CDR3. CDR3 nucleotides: TGTGCCACCAGCAGCATGCTGGGGCCGGCTGAAGCTTTCTTT. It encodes CATSSMLGPAEAFF.

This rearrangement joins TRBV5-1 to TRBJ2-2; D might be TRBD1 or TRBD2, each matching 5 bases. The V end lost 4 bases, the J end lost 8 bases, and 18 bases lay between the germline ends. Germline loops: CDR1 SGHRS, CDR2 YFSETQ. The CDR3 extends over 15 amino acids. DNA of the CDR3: TGCGCCAGCAGCCGGGACGGAAGGGATACAGGGGAGCTGTTTTTT. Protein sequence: CASSRDGRDTGELFF.

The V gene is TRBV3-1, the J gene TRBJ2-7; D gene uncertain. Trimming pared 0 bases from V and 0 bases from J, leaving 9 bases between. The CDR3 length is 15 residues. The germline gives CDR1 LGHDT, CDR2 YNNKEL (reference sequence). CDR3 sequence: CASSQDFASSYEQYF. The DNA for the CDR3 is TGTGCCAGCAGCCAAGATTTCGCCAGCTCCTACGAGCAGTACTTC.

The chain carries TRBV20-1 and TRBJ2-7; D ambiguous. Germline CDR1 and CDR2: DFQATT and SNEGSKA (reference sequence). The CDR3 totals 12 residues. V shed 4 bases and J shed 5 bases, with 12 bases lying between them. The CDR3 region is CSAKKNLNEQYF. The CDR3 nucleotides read TGCAGTGCTAAAAAGAACTTAAACGAGCAGTACTTC.